This T cell receptor (beta chain) was identified during a study of neurological immune-mediated disorders. Ten or more counts support this clonotype. Germline V gene data show CDR1 as KGHDR and CDR2 as SFDVKD. After removal of 3 bases from V and 4 bases from J, the junction contained 4 bases not matched to a gene. The CDR3 consists of 16 residues. The cDNA came from 5'RACE with 10-nucleotide random UMIs. TCRdb independently ran MiXCR on the 5' RACE reads; one entry per CDR3 protein. The sample lists 84,000 or so distinct CDR3 sequences; 10% were seen once. Serving as healthy controls were blood bank volunteers based in Maryland, USA. Source material was 2 million unsorted PBMCs, stored at -80 °C in RNAlater.

V gene TRBV24-1 combines with J gene TRBJ2-2; the match to TRBD2 covers 10 bases. The origin of this receptor is a man in his forties in good health. Sequencing used PBMCs. In DNA, the CDR3 is TGTGCCACCAGTGATGGGAGCGGGAGGGTCACCGGGGAGCTGTTTTTT. This codes for CATSDGSGRVTGELFF.